This T cell receptor (beta chain) was obtained from a study of blood T cell repertoires in COVID-19. Study context: There were acute and convalescent COVID-19 samples, and they came from the United States, Italy and Spain. Nucleic acid was either cDNA or gDNA, and it came from T cells, B-cell-depleted T cells, or PBMCs.

The data were produced by immunoSEQ multiplex PCR, yet TCRdb's version contains in-frame clones alone and is incomplete. The sample records tens of thousands of clones, roughly 80% being singletons. CDR1 and CDR2 from the germline V gene are MNHEY and SMNVEV (reference sequence). The ends lost 6 bases at V and 7 bases at J; junction bases unmatched: 8. CDR3 length: 14 residues. Sequenced material: peripheral blood. This chain connects TRBV27 to TRBJ1-2, with 10 bases identical to TRBD1. The receptor comes from a human donor in a cohort sampled during active COVID-19. The CDR3 reads CASRGQGDPFGYTF. The CDR3, as DNA: TGTGCCAGCAGAGGACAGGGGGATCCTTTTGGCTACACCTTC.